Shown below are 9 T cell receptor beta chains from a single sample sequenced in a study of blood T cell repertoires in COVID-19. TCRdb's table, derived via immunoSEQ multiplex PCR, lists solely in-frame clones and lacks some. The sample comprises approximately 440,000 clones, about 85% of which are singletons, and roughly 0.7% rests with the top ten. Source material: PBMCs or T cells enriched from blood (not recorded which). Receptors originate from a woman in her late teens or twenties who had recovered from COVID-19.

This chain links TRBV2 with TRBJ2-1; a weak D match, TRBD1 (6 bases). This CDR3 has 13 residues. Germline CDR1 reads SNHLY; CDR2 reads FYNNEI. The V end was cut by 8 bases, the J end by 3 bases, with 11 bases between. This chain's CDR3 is CASAGRGYNEQFF. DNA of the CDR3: TGTGCCAGCGCTGGCAGGGGCTACAATGAGCAGTTCTTC.

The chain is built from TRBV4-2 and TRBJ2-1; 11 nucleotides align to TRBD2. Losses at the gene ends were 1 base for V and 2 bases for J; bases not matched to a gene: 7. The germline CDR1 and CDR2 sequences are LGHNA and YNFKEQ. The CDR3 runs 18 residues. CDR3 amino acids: CASSQATGTSGPYNEQFF. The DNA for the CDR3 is TGTGCCAGCAGCCAAGCGACCGGGACTAGCGGACCCTACAATGAGCAGTTCTTC.

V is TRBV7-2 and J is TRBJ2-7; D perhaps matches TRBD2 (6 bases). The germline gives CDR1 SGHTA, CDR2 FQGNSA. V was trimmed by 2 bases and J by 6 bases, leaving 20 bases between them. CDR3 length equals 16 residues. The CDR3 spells CASSLYSQVGGLEQYF. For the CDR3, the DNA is TGTGCCAGCAGCTTATACTCCCAGGTGGGAGGCCTCGAGCAGTACTTC.

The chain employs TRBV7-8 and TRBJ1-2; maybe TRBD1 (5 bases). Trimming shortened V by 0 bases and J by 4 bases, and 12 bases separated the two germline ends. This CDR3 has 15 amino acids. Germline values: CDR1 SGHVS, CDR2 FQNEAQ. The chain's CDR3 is CASSLAQGMGYGYTF. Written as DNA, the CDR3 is TGTGCCAGCAGCTTAGCGCAGGGTATGGGCTATGGCTACACCTTC.

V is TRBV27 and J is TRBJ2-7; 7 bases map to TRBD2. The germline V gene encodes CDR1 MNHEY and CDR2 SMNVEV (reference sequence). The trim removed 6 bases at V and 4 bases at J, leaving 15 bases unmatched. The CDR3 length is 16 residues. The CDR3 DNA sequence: TGTGCCAGCAGACGGATCAGCGGGGCGGAGAGGTACGAGCAGTACTTC. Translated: CASRRISGAERYEQYF.

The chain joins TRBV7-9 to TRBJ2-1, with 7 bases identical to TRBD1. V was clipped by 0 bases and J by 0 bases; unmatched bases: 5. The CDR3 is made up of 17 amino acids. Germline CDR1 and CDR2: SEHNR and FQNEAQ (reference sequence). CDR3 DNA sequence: TGTGCCAGCAGCTTAGCTGGGACAGCGAGCTCCTACAATGAGCAGTTCTTC. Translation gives CASSLAGTASSYNEQFF.

CDR3 sequence: CATQSRTGPNTEAFF. CDR3 in DNA: TGTGCCACCCAAAGCCGGACAGGGCCGAACACTGAAGCTTTCTTT. The chain combines TRBV10-3 with TRBJ1-1, with 8 bases lining up with TRBD1. The germline gives CDR1 ENHRY, CDR2 SYGVKD. J lost 1 base, V lost 10 bases, and 11 bases had no gene match. This CDR3 is built from 15 residues.

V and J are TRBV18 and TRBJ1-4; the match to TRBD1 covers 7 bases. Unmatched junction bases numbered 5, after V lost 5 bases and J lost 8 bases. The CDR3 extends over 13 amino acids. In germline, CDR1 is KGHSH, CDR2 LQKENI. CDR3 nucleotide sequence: TGTGCCAGCTCAAGGCCGGACAGGGAAAAACTGTTTTTT. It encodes CASSRPDREKLFF.

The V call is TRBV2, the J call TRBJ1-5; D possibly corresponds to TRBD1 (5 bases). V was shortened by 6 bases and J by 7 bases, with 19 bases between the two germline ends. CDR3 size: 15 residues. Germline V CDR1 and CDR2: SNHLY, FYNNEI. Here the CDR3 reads CASSNSGPRGQPQHF. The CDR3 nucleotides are TGTGCCAGCAGCAATTCAGGGCCCCGAGGACAGCCCCAGCATTTT.